Presented here are 31 T cell receptor beta chains from one specimen sequenced in a study of T cells after yellow fever vaccination. MiXCR, applied by TCRdb to the 5' RACE reads, yields one record per CDR3 protein. Of about 210,000 distinct CDR3 sequences listed, 3.2% were seen once; the top ten hold roughly 3%. The input for sequencing was CD4+ T cells sorted from PBMCs, taken 10 days after the yellow fever booster vaccination. The receptors were sampled from a man in his late teens or twenties who received the YFV17D yellow fever vaccine.

This clonotype was seen many times. The chain carries TRBV3-1 and TRBJ1-6; D is undetermined. V was pared by 0 bases and J by 4 bases, with 10 bases between. CDR1 is LGHDT, CDR2 YNNKEL, per germline (reference sequence). The CDR3 extends over 16 amino acids. CDR3 coding DNA: TGTGCCAGCAGCCAAGAAAGCAGCCCATATAATTCACCCCTCCACTTT. Translation gives CASSQESSPYNSPLHF.

The chain has TRBV2 and TRBJ1-3, with D perhaps TRBD1 (5 bases). This CDR3 is 13 amino acids long. V lost 6 bases to trimming and J lost 3 bases, with 9 bases between them. Germline V CDR1 and CDR2: SNHLY, FYNNEI. The CDR3 protein is CASRRDVGNTIYF. CDR3 DNA: TGTGCCAGCAGGAGGGACGTTGGAAACACCATATATTTT.

This clonotype occurred once. Written as DNA, the CDR3 is TGTGCCAGCTCACCACCGTCGTGGAGTCGGGGGAAACTGTTTTTT. Translation gives CASSPPSWSRGKLFF. The rearrangement joins TRBV18 to TRBJ1-4, with a weak D call TRBD1 (5 bases). CDR1 and CDR2 (germline): KGHSH, LQKENI. The V gene lost 0 bases and the J gene lost 11 bases, with 16 bases spanning the gap. The CDR3 contains 15 residues.

This clonotype was observed a handful of times. This sequence joins TRBV28 and TRBJ2-4, with 9 bases identical to TRBD1. This CDR3 is built from 16 residues. The V gene end was trimmed by 6 bases and the J gene end by 8 bases; junction bases not matched to a gene: 14. CDR1 is MDHEN and CDR2 is SYDVKM in the germline V gene. In nucleotides, the CDR3 is TGTGCCAGCAGGTCCCCCACCGGGACAGGGAGGGACATTCAGTACTTC. It encodes CASRSPTGTGRDIQYF.

Here the CDR3 reads CASTRTGSPLSNTIYF. DNA of the CDR3: TGTGCCAGTACCCGAACAGGCTCCCCCTTGTCAAACACCATATATTTT. The V and J genes are TRBV19 and TRBJ1-3; tentatively, D is TRBD1 (5 bases). Germline loops: CDR1 LNHDA, CDR2 SQIVND (reference sequence). There are 16 residues in the CDR3. Between the trimmed V and J ends, which lost 7 bases and 6 bases, there was a span of 22 bases.

This clonotype was counted at least ten times. The chain's CDR3 is CASSLMGGGPGQPQHF. DNA for the CDR3: TGTGCCAGCAGCTTAATGGGGGGGGGCCCGGGTCAGCCCCAGCATTTT. The chain recombines TRBV7-2 with TRBJ1-5; D may be TRBD1 (6 bases). The CDR3 spans 16 residues. Trimming cost V 2 bases and J 6 bases, with 17 bases left between them. Germline lookup yields CDR1 SGHTA and CDR2 FQGNSA. The full variable domain, in which reference TRBV7-2 and TRBJ1-5 provide the parts outside the CDR3, is GAGVSQSPSNKVTEKGKDVELRCDPISGHTALYWYRQSLGQGLEFLIYFQGNSAPDKSGLPSDRFSAERTGGSVSTLTIQRTQQEDSAVYLCASSLMGGGPGQPQHFGDGTRLSIL.

V is TRBV7-8 and J is TRBJ2-1; a weak D match, TRBD2 (5 bases). CDR3 length: 12 amino acids. V was clipped by 1 base and J by 16 bases, with 14 bases between them. From germline, CDR1 is SGHVS and CDR2 FQNEAQ. The CDR3 loop reads CASSLDSGKDFF. The DNA for the CDR3 is TGTGCCAGCAGCTTAGATTCGGGGAAGGACTTCTTC.

V and J are TRBV19 and TRBJ2-3; perhaps TRBD2 as D (6 bases). The CDR3 loop spans 18 amino acids. Trimming left V 8 bases short and J 2 bases short, with 26 bases between. Germline CDR1 reads LNHDA; CDR2 reads SQIVND (reference sequence). The CDR3 spells CASPHYRREMGYTDTQYF. The CDR3 DNA reads TGTGCCAGTCCCCACTACCGCCGGGAGATGGGGTACACAGATACGCAGTATTTT.

This clonotype was seen more than once but under ten times. The chain recombines TRBV6-2 or TRBV6-3 with TRBJ2-1, with 7 bases that match TRBD1. This CDR3 has 13 amino acids. V was pared by 7 bases and J by 5 bases, with 5 bases of the junction left unmatched. Germline loops: CDR1 MNHEY, CDR2 SVGEGT. DNA for the CDR3: TGTGCCAGCACTAGGGACAGCCACAATGAGCAGTTCTTC. This translates into CASTRDSHNEQFF.

This clonotype was observed at least ten times. The chain employs TRBV10-3 and TRBJ1-3; TRBD1 matches at 7 bases. After removal of 7 bases from V and 2 bases from J, the junction contained 5 bases not matched to a gene. This CDR3 comprises 14 residues. Germline CDR1 and CDR2: ENHRY and SYGVKD. The CDR3 region has the DNA TGTGCCATCAAGGAGGGGGCGGCTGGAAACACCATATATTTT. It is translated as CAIKEGAAGNTIYF.

The V gene is TRBV9, the J gene TRBJ2-5; 11 nucleotides match TRBD1. The length of the CDR3 is 15 residues. The ends lost 3 bases at V and 4 bases at J; junction bases unmatched: 5. Germline V CDR1 and CDR2: SGDLS, YYNGEE. The CDR3, as DNA: TGTGCCAGCAGCGCCGGGGGACAGGGGGTAGAGACCCAGTACTTC. This codes for CASSAGGQGVETQYF.

This clonotype was recorded many times. CDR3 nucleotides: TGTGCCAGCAGTTACAAGAGGATGAACACTGAAGCTTTCTTT. Its translation is CASSYKRMNTEAFF. The chain carries TRBV6-2 or TRBV6-3 and TRBJ1-1; D gene uncertain. Germline V lookup: CDR1 MNHEY, CDR2 SVGEGT. CDR3 length equals 14 residues. V lost 2 bases to trimming and J lost 0 bases, with 7 bases between them.

This clonotype has a handful of counts. The genes are TRBV29-1 and TRBJ2-3; 12 positions agree with TRBD2. CDR1 SQVTM and CDR2 ANQGSEA come from the germline V gene. The CDR3 contains 14 residues. The CDR3 reads CSQTSGGPTDTQYF. As DNA, the CDR3 is TGCAGTCAGACTAGCGGGGGACCCACAGATACGCAGTATTTT.

This clonotype has a count of ten or more. The rearrangement uses TRBV4-3 and TRBJ2-1; D unclear. Trimming stripped 0 bases from V and 6 bases from J, with 3 bases between. The CDR3 is made up of 12 amino acids. The germline gives CDR1 LGHNA, CDR2 YSLEER. CDR3 sequence (DNA): TGCGCCAGCAGCCAAGATGCCAATGAGCAGTTCTTC. Translated: CASSQDANEQFF.

This clonotype has a count of ten or more. The chain combines TRBV28 with TRBJ2-3, with D possibly called TRBD1 or TRBD2 (5 bases each). This CDR3 has 17 residues. V lost 0 bases to trimming and J lost 1 base, with 14 bases between them. Germline V CDR1 and CDR2: MDHEN, SYDVKM. As DNA, the CDR3 is TGTGCCAGCAGTTTATGGAGGGGAAGTGATGGCACAGATACGCAGTATTTT. Translation gives CASSLWRGSDGTDTQYF.

This clonotype occurred many times. The chain recombines TRBV7-9 with TRBJ2-6; tentatively, D is TRBD1 (6 bases). The CDR3 is made up of 15 amino acids. The germline V and J ends were trimmed by 5 bases and 4 bases, with 12 bases remaining between them. Germline V CDR1 and CDR2: SEHNR, FQNEAQ (reference sequence). The CDR3 spells CASSKQGGGANVLTF. The CDR3 DNA reads TGTGCCAGCAGCAAACAGGGCGGGGGGGCCAACGTCCTGACTTTC.

The V and J genes are TRBV7-2 and TRBJ2-7; perhaps TRBD1 as D (5 bases). Trimming took off 3 bases at V and 3 bases at J, with 12 bases between the two ends. CDR3 length: 14 residues. CDR1 is SGHTA, CDR2 FQGNSA, per germline. The CDR3 is CASSLGREYYEQYV. The CDR3 DNA reads TGTGCCAGCAGCTTGGGCAGGGAATACTACGAGCAGTACGTC.

This clonotype was seen at least ten times. The chain couples TRBV20-1 to TRBJ2-3; TRBD2 matches at 7 bases. Germline-derived CDR1 and CDR2 are DFQATT and SNEGSKA (reference sequence). CDR3 size: 11 residues. Trimming took 2 bases from V and 9 from J; bases not matched to a gene: 2. Here the CDR3 DNA reads TGCAGTGCTAGACTGCGGGGGACGCAGTATTTT. Its protein product is CSARLRGTQYF.

In its sample, this clonotype was seen a few times. The gene calls are TRBV6-6 and TRBJ1-5; D unresolved. The CDR3 spans 14 residues. The germline V gene encodes CDR1 MNHNY and CDR2 SVGAGI (reference sequence). V dropped 6 bases and J dropped 0 bases, with 9 bases sitting between them. The CDR3 nucleotides are TGTGCCAGCAGCAAGTCGGATAGCAATCAGCCCCAGCATTTT. As protein: CASSKSDSNQPQHF.

This clonotype was counted at least ten times. The V and J genes are TRBV7-6 and TRBJ2-3, with a tentative D call TRBD2 (6 bases). The V gene's germline CDR1 is SGHVS and CDR2 FNYEAQ. V was pared by 3 bases and J by 3 bases, with 10 bases between. The CDR3 length is 14 residues. CDR3: CASSFGGATDTQYF. CDR3 sequence (DNA): TGTGCCAGCAGCTTTGGAGGGGCAACAGATACGCAGTATTTT. Using reference TRBV7-6 and TRBJ2-3 for the parts outside the CDR3, the full variable domain is GAGVSQSPRYKVTKRGQDVALRCDPISGHVSLYWYRQALGQGPEFLTYFNYEAQQDKSGLPNDRFSAERPEGSISTLTIQRTEQRDSAMYRCASSFGGATDTQYFGPGTRLTVL.

This clonotype appeared many times. CDR3 DNA sequence: TGTGCCAGCAGTTACTCTAGGGGAACTGAAGCTTTCTTT. Translated, it gives CASSYSRGTEAFF. The chain uses TRBV6-5 and TRBJ1-1, with D maybe TRBD1 (5 bases). V lost 0 bases, J lost 5 bases, and 7 bases lay in between. This CDR3 has 13 amino acids. CDR1 is MNHEY, CDR2 SVGAGI, per germline.

This clonotype was recorded a few times. The rearrangement joins TRBV6-1 to TRBJ1-5, with TRBD1 as a possible D gene (5 bases). The germline V gene encodes CDR1 MNHNS and CDR2 SASEGT. The length of the CDR3 is 11 residues. V dropped 8 bases and J dropped 10 bases, with 12 bases sitting between them. The CDR3: CASSGGQPQHF. The CDR3 coding sequence is TGTGCCAGCTCCGGGGGTCAACCCCAGCATTTT.

This clonotype was detected ten times or more. The rearrangement links TRBV7-2 to TRBJ1-1; D call uncertain. CDR3 length: 14 residues. Germline-derived CDR1 and CDR2 are SGHTA and FQGNSA. V shed 1 base and J shed 4 bases, with 10 bases lying between them. The CDR3 loop is CASSLGEQSTEAFF. CDR3 nucleotides: TGTGCCAGCAGCTTAGGAGAACAGTCCACTGAAGCTTTCTTT.

This clonotype was counted a few times. The rearrangement links TRBV7-3 to TRBJ2-7, with D maybe TRBD2 (6 bases). The CDR3 spans 14 residues. From germline, CDR1 is SGHTA and CDR2 FQGTGA. Trimming stripped 5 bases from V and 6 bases from J, with 17 bases between. This chain's CDR3 is CASSPGLANSEQYF. CDR3 bases: TGTGCCAGCAGCCCGGGACTGGCAAACTCCGAGCAGTACTTC.

The V call is TRBV6-5, the J call TRBJ2-3, with 8 bases aligning to TRBD1. Germline V gene data show CDR1 as MNHEY and CDR2 as SVGAGI. J was trimmed by 5 bases and V by 0 bases; bases with no gene match: 7. The CDR3 has 16 amino acids. Written as DNA, the CDR3 is TGTGCCAGCAGTTACTCCGCCAGGGGGCATGAAGATACGCAGTATTTT. It specifies CASSYSARGHEDTQYF.

This clonotype was counted between two and nine times. In DNA, the CDR3 is TGCGCCAGCAGCTTGTTGCAGGGGGACACCGGGGAGCTGTTTTTT. Translated: CASSLLQGDTGELFF. V usage is TRBV5-1 and J usage is TRBJ2-2; TRBD1 matches 7 bases. This CDR3 comprises 15 residues. Trimming removed 1 base from V and 3 bases from J; junction bases left unmatched: 3. Per the germline V gene, CDR1 is SGHRS and CDR2 is YFSETQ.

This clonotype was seen a handful of times. The chain is built from TRBV7-2 and TRBJ1-4; the D gene is possibly TRBD1 (5 bases). Trimming removed 7 bases from V and 8 bases from J, with 20 bases in between. Germline CDR1 SGHTA, CDR2 FQGNSA. The CDR3 spans 15 residues. The CDR3 region has the DNA TGTGCCAGCACAAGGATGGGGGTGTCAGGGGAAAAACTGTTTTTT. It translates to CASTRMGVSGEKLFF.

The chain joins TRBV5-1 to TRBJ2-3, with TRBD2 matching over 14 bases. Germline lookup yields CDR1 SGHRS and CDR2 YFSETQ. With V trimmed by 0 bases and J by 4 bases, 4 bases remained unmatched. The CDR3 is made up of 17 amino acids. For the CDR3, the DNA is TGCGCCAGCAGCTTGGAGGGGACTAGCGGGGGCGCAGATACGCAGTATTTT. This encodes CASSLEGTSGGADTQYF.

This clonotype was counted between two and nine times. This chain links TRBV3-1 with TRBJ1-2, with 7 bases matching TRBD1. This CDR3 is built from 15 residues. V was pared by 6 bases and J by 7 bases, with 14 bases of the junction left unmatched. Germline CDR1 reads LGHDT; CDR2 reads YNNKEL (reference sequence). The CDR3 protein is CASSPGQPIPSGYTF. CDR3 DNA: TGTGCCAGCAGTCCGGGACAGCCTATCCCGTCTGGCTACACCTTC.

The V call is TRBV5-6, the J call TRBJ2-7, with 10 positions matching TRBD1. With V trimmed by 0 bases and J by 9 bases, 9 bases remained unmatched. Germline V gene data show CDR1 as SGHDT and CDR2 as YYEEEE. This CDR3 comprises 15 residues. The CDR3 nucleotides read TGTGCCAGCAGCTTGGCCGGGACAGGGGAGTCTGGGCAGTACGTC. Protein product: CASSLAGTGESGQYV.

The table lists this clonotype with many counts. This chain joins TRBV11-2 and TRBJ1-1; TRBD1 is a possible D gene (5 bases). The CDR3 consists of 16 residues. Germline CDR1 reads SGHAT; CDR2 reads FQNNGV. Deletions cut 1 base from V and 3 bases from J, with 15 bases between. CDR3 nucleotide sequence: TGTGCCAGCAGCTTAGCCACAGGTGCTGGACACACTGAAGCTTTCTTT. Translation gives CASSLATGAGHTEAFF.